These T cell receptor beta chains were read from a single sample in a study of cytomegalovirus exposure and HLA in healthy donors. Assay used: immunoSEQ multiplex PCR; TCRdb lists only in-frame clones, some missing. The repertoire consists of 85,000 to 110,000 clones, with approximately 79% occurring once and the leading ten covering under 4.5%. The sequencing sample was made of PBMCs. These receptors were obtained from a man aged 45-65 years in good health and CMV-seropositive. The CDR3 runs from the conserved cysteine through the conserved F or W. The D gene is left open where the match is weak. Size is stated for part of the rows, as once, few or many counts, or as a class when the clone is expanded.

v_gene: TRBV6-1; d_gene: .; j_gene: TRBJ2-4; abundance: .; CDR3nt: TGTGCCAGCAGTGTCCGGACAGCAGCCAAAAACATTCAGTACTTC; CDR3aa: CASSVRTAAKNIQYF
v_gene: TRBV9; d_gene: TRBD2; j_gene: TRBJ2-2; abundance: .; CDR3nt: TGTGCCAGCAGCGTAGGGGGACTAGCGGGATTCACCGGGGAGCTGTTTTTT; CDR3aa: CASSVGGLAGFTGELFF
v_gene: TRBV5-4; d_gene: TRBD2; j_gene: TRBJ2-1; abundance: .; CDR3nt: TGTGCCAGCAGCTTGCCAGCGGGGTTTGGGAATGAGCAGTTCTTC; CDR3aa: CASSLPAGFGNEQFF
v_gene: TRBV2; d_gene: .; j_gene: TRBJ2-2; abundance: .; CDR3nt: TGTGCCAGCAAGAGGGAAAACACCGGGGAGCTGTTTTTT; CDR3aa: CASKRENTGELFF
v_gene: TRBV5-1; d_gene: TRBD2; j_gene: TRBJ2-7; abundance: .; CDR3nt: TGCGCCAGCAGCTTGGCCCGTCTTAGCGGGAGTCTGTACTTC; CDR3aa: CASSLARLSGSLYF
v_gene: TRBV5-1; d_gene: .; j_gene: TRBJ2-5; abundance: once; CDR3nt: TGCGCCAGCAGTGGGGACTCCCAAGAGACCCAGTACTTC; CDR3aa: CASSGDSQETQYF
v_gene: TRBV19; d_gene: TRBD1; j_gene: TRBJ1-5; abundance: .; CDR3nt: TGTGCCAGTAGTATCGAGACAGGGGGCAATCAGCCCCAGCATTTT; CDR3aa: CASSIETGGNQPQHF
v_gene: TRBV14; d_gene: .; j_gene: TRBJ2-5; abundance: .; CDR3nt: TGTGCCAGCAGCCAAGTTAGGGGGCAAGAGACCCAGTACTTC; CDR3aa: CASSQVRGQETQYF
v_gene: TRBV19; d_gene: TRBD1; j_gene: TRBJ1-4; abundance: .; CDR3nt: TGTGCCACCACACAGGGGGCGTCGGGTGAAAAACTGTTTTTT; CDR3aa: CATTQGASGEKLFF
v_gene: TRBV30; d_gene: TRBD1; j_gene: TRBJ2-7; abundance: .; CDR3nt: TGTGCCTGGACAACAGGGGCCTACGAGCAGTACTTC; CDR3aa: CAWTTGAYEQYF
v_gene: TRBV28; d_gene: TRBD2; j_gene: TRBJ2-1; abundance: .; CDR3nt: TGTGCCAGCAGAAACTCCTTAAGCGGGAGGGCCTACAATGAGCAGTTCTTC; CDR3aa: CASRNSLSGRAYNEQFF
v_gene: TRBV10-2; d_gene: .; j_gene: TRBJ2-7; abundance: .; CDR3nt: TGCGCCAGCAGTGTCCGTGCCGGGATCTACGAGCAGTACTTC; CDR3aa: CASSVRAGIYEQYF
v_gene: TRBV6-5; d_gene: .; j_gene: TRBJ1-5; abundance: .; CDR3nt: TGTGCCAGCAGCTACCACTCAGGGGATCAGCCCCAGCATTTT; CDR3aa: CASSYHSGDQPQHF